The next 26 T cell receptor beta chains were all read from a single sample in a study of molecular identifiers for immune sequencing clone quantification. TCRdb used MiXCR to reprocess the PCR reads, holding one entry per CDR3 protein. The table records approximately 680,000 distinct CDR3 sequences, less than 30% of them present only once. The source material was naive CD8+ T cells from blood, with Jurkat cell RNA spiked in. This sample's subset: FACS-sorted CD8+CD4-CCR7+CD45RA+ naive T cells. These TCRs come from a human donor in good health. Some libraries in this study had Jurkat cell RNA spiked in.

The V call is TRBV18, the J call TRBJ2-3, with D perhaps TRBD2 (6 bases). From germline, CDR1 is KGHSH and CDR2 LQKENI. With 4 bases removed from V and 0 bases from J, the gap between germline ends came to 14 bases. CDR3 length: 16 residues. The CDR3 coding sequence is TGTGCCAGCTCACTGGGAATCGGGGGAAGCACAGATACGCAGTATTTT. Translating gives CASSLGIGGSTDTQYF. Based on the CDR3 plus reference TRBV18 and TRBJ2-3, the full variable domain is NAGVMQNPRHLVRRRGQEARLRCSPMKGHSHVYWYRQLPEEGLKFMVYLQKENIIDESGMPKERFSAEFPKEGPSILRIQQVVRGDSAAYFCASSLGIGGSTDTQYFGPGTRLTVL.

This clonotype has a count of ten or more. The V gene is TRBV7-8, the J gene TRBJ2-7; maybe TRBD1 (6 bases). Deletions cut 1 base from V and 2 bases from J, with 12 bases between. The V gene's germline CDR1 is SGHVS and CDR2 FQNEAQ. This CDR3 is built from 15 residues. CDR3 protein: CASSLGTANAYEQYF. CDR3 bases: TGTGCCAGCAGCTTAGGGACAGCCAACGCCTACGAGCAGTACTTC.

The V call is TRBV29-1, the J call TRBJ2-1, with no clear D. Germline CDR1 is SQVTM and CDR2 is ANQGSEA. CDR3 length: 14 amino acids. Deletions cut 2 bases from V and 0 bases from J, with 8 bases between. CDR3 protein: CSVESARSYNEQFF. The CDR3, as DNA: TGCAGCGTTGAATCAGCCCGCTCCTACAATGAGCAGTTCTTC.

Many counts were recorded for this clonotype. The chain employs TRBV7-3 and TRBJ2-5, with 9 bases identical to TRBD2. J was trimmed by 2 bases and V by 4 bases; bases with no gene match: 5. This CDR3 spans 15 amino acids. Germline assignment: CDR1 SGHTA and CDR2 FQGTGA. The CDR3 protein is CASSSGLARQETQYF. The CDR3 DNA follows: TGTGCCAGCAGCTCCGGACTAGCGCGTCAAGAGACCCAGTACTTC. The full variable domain, completed using reference TRBV7-3 and TRBJ2-5, is GAGVSQTPSNKVTEKGKYVELRCDPISGHTALYWYRQSLGQGPEFLIYFQGTGAADDSGLPNDRFFAVRPEGSVSTLKIQRTERGDSAVYLCASSSGLARQETQYFGPGTRLLVL.

This clonotype occurred many times. The chain is built from TRBV9 and TRBJ1-1, with D unresolved. This CDR3 is built from 13 residues. The ends were cut back, 0 bases at V and 2 bases at J, with 5 bases in the middle. CDR1 and CDR2 (germline): SGDLS, YYNGEE. CDR3 coding DNA: TGTGCCAGCAGCGTAGAAACAAACACTGAAGCTTTCTTT. This gives the protein CASSVETNTEAFF.

CDR3 bases: TGCGCCAGCAGCCTCGGGACAGCGAGAGATTCTGGAAACACCATATATTTT. The encoded protein is CASSLGTARDSGNTIYF. J is TRBJ1-3 and V is TRBV4-3; 7 bases align to TRBD1. Germline V gene lookup returns CDR1 LGHNA and CDR2 YSLEER. J was trimmed by 1 base and V by 4 bases; bases with no gene match: 10. This CDR3 region has 17 residues.

The V gene is TRBV30, the J gene TRBJ1-1, with D uncertain. Germline assignment: CDR1 GTSNPN and CDR2 SVGIG (reference sequence). Trimming cost V 0 bases and J 6 bases, with 11 bases left between them. The CDR3 is 13 residues long. The CDR3 is CAWSVAEKAEAFF. In nucleotides, the CDR3 is TGTGCCTGGAGTGTAGCCGAGAAGGCTGAAGCTTTCTTT.

The table lists this clonotype with a few counts. CDR3 amino acids: CACVDESDYNSPLHF. The CDR3 nucleotides read TGTGCCTGCGTGGACGAATCCGATTATAATTCACCCCTCCACTTT. The chain is built from TRBV11-3 and TRBJ1-6; the D is unclear. The CDR3 runs 15 residues. Germline values: CDR1 SGHNT, CDR2 YENEEA. V gave up 11 bases and J gave up 4 bases, with 18 bases separating them.

Turning to this clonotype: The junction shows a germline mismatch at one end, possibly a read error. The chain has TRBV12-3 or TRBV12-4 and TRBJ1-1; TRBD1 is a possible D gene (6 bases). The CDR3 is made up of 15 amino acids. CDR3 amino acids: CAGRAGQGTVTEAFF. For the CDR3, the DNA is TGTGCCGGCAGGGCGGGGCAGGGGACGGTCACTGAAGCTTTCTTT.

This clonotype has ten or more counts. The V gene is TRBV9, the J gene TRBJ2-5, with D unclear. This CDR3 region has 16 residues. CDR1 is SGDLS, CDR2 YYNGEE, per germline. V lost 0 bases to trimming and J lost 0 bases, with 12 bases between them. CDR3 protein: CASSVEAATNQETQYF. CDR3 nucleotides: TGTGCCAGCAGCGTAGAGGCTGCGACCAACCAAGAGACCCAGTACTTC.

This clonotype was found many times. The rearrangement links TRBV7-2 to TRBJ1-2; D not certain. Trimming pared 0 bases from V and 0 bases from J, leaving 17 bases between. This CDR3 is built from 18 residues. CDR1 is SGHTA and CDR2 is FQGNSA in the germline V gene. The CDR3 region is CASSLAFGAGPTNYGYTF. DNA for the CDR3: TGTGCCAGCAGCTTAGCGTTTGGCGCAGGACCGACTAACTATGGCTACACCTTC.

J is TRBJ2-5 and V is TRBV20-1; 12 nucleotides align to TRBD2. CDR1 DFQATT and CDR2 SNEGSKA come from the germline V gene (reference sequence). J lost 5 bases, V lost 5 bases, and 15 bases had no gene match. The CDR3 runs 17 residues. This CDR3 reads CSAAILRLAGVIETQYF. The CDR3 DNA follows: TGCAGTGCTGCCATCCTCAGACTAGCGGGAGTGATCGAGACCCAGTACTTC.

The rearrangement uses TRBV4-3 and TRBJ2-1, with TRBD2 as a possible D gene (6 bases). The CDR3 sequence is 17 residues long. The germline V gene has CDR1 LGHNA and CDR2 YSLEER. The V and J ends lost 3 bases and 4 bases respectively, with 19 bases between them. CDR3 sequence: CASSQSSGPPSYNEQFF. DNA of the CDR3: TGCGCCAGCAGCCAGAGTAGCGGTCCCCCCTCTTACAATGAGCAGTTCTTC.

This chain's CDR3 is CASSQGSGRNYGYTF. CDR3 coding DNA: TGCGCCAGCAGCCAAGGATCGGGTCGGAACTATGGCTACACCTTC. This sequence joins TRBV4-3 and TRBJ1-2; D unclear. CDR3 length: 15 amino acids. V lost 1 base and J lost 2, with 11 bases in between. Germline V lookup: CDR1 LGHNA, CDR2 YSLEER.

The V call is TRBV27, the J call TRBJ2-1; 7 bases line up with TRBD2. V was clipped by 0 bases and J by 6 bases; unmatched bases: 2. CDR1 and CDR2 from the germline V gene are MNHEY and SMNVEV (reference sequence). This CDR3 region has 14 residues. The DNA of the CDR3 is TGTGCCAGCAGTTTATCGGGGACTATCAATGAGCAGTTCTTC. It specifies CASSLSGTINEQFF.

The V call is TRBV27, the J call TRBJ2-7; no definite D call. The V end lost 10 bases, the J end lost 5 bases, and 21 bases lay between the germline ends. The CDR3 has 14 residues. Germline loops: CDR1 MNHEY, CDR2 SMNVEV (reference sequence). CDR3 nucleotide sequence: TGTGCCAACCGCCCTATCGCCCCTCGGCACGAGCAGTACTTC. Translation: CANRPIAPRHEQYF.

As for this clonotype: The CDR3 does not end in the conserved phenylalanine or tryptophan, so this is likely a read error. The chain links TRBV20-1 to TRBJ2-7; maybe TRBD2 (7 bases). The V end lost 6 bases, the J end lost 3 bases, and 15 bases lay between the germline ends. Germline lookup yields CDR1 DFQATT and CDR2 SNEGSKA (reference sequence). The CDR3 is made up of 13 amino acids. As DNA, the CDR3 is TGCAGTGCCGGGGGAGGGGGGTTCTACGAGCAGTACCTC. It translates to CSAGGGGFYEQYL.

This clonotype was seen at least ten times. The chain couples TRBV29-1 to TRBJ2-7; TRBD1 agrees at 9 bases. Trimming cost V 4 bases and J 3 bases; bases outside gene matches: 7. Germline assignment: CDR1 SQVTM and CDR2 ANQGSEA. CDR3 length: 14 amino acids. CDR3 nucleotide sequence: TGCAGCGTTGTAGGACAGGGGTCCTTCTACGAGCAGTACTTC. It is translated as CSVVGQGSFYEQYF.

This clonotype occurred many times. This rearrangement joins TRBV24-1 to TRBJ2-1; D tentatively reads TRBD1 or TRBD2 (6 bases each). Germline V CDR1 and CDR2: KGHDR, SFDVKD. This CDR3 spans 13 amino acids. The V gene lost 0 bases and the J gene lost 11 bases, with 10 bases spanning the gap. CDR3 coding DNA: TGTGCCACCAGTGATTTGTCCGGGGGCCAGCAGTTCTTC. Translating it yields CATSDLSGGQQFF.

This clonotype was seen repeatedly, ten times or more. This sequence joins TRBV14 and TRBJ2-3, with a tentative D call TRBD2 (5 bases). Trimming pared 5 bases from V and 4 bases from J, leaving 19 bases between. The CDR3 is 16 amino acids. Germline V gene data show CDR1 as SGHDN and CDR2 as FVKESK. The CDR3 sequence: CASSTGELAPPDTQYF. CDR3 DNA sequence: TGTGCCAGCAGCACCGGAGAGCTAGCACCGCCAGATACGCAGTATTTT.

This clonotype has only a few counts. The V and J genes are TRBV27 and TRBJ2-4; 9 bases match TRBD2. Trimming cost V 3 bases and J 6 bases; bases outside gene matches: 3. This CDR3 spans 14 amino acids. CDR1 is MNHEY and CDR2 is SMNVEV in the germline V gene (reference sequence). DNA of the CDR3: TGTGCCAGCAGTTTTTTTAGCGGGGGAAACATTCAGTACTTC. Encoded protein: CASSFFSGGNIQYF.

J is TRBJ2-5 and V is TRBV24-1; D remains unclear. V was clipped by 0 bases and J by 5 bases, with 12 bases between them. Germline V gene data show CDR1 as KGHDR and CDR2 as SFDVKD. The CDR3 is 15 residues long. CDR3 nucleotide sequence: TGTGCCACCAGTGATTTGGAGCCGTTGGGCGAGACCCAGTACTTC. Residues: CATSDLEPLGETQYF.

A few counts support this clonotype. The gene calls are TRBV5-4 and TRBJ1-2, with D possibly being TRBD1 (6 bases). Trimming took 4 bases from V and 4 from J, leaving 14 bases between them. CDR1 is SGHNT and CDR2 is YYREEE in the germline V gene (reference sequence). The CDR3 consists of 14 residues. The CDR3 is CASSEQGTSYGYTF. CDR3 coding DNA: TGTGCCAGCAGCGAACAGGGAACTAGCTATGGCTACACCTTC.

This clonotype was observed many times. This sequence joins TRBV20-1 and TRBJ1-1; unclear D gene. The CDR3 sequence is 11 residues long. Germline values: CDR1 DFQATT, CDR2 SNEGSKA (reference sequence). CDR3 nucleotides: TGCAGGTACGAGGGTGGCACTGAAGCTTTCTTT. Encoded protein: CRYEGGTEAFF.

This clonotype turned up a few times. The chain is built from TRBV20-1 and TRBJ2-7; D may match TRBD1 or TRBD2 (5 bases each). V lost 1 base, J lost 0 bases, and 19 bases lay in between. Germline CDR1 is DFQATT and CDR2 is SNEGSKA (reference sequence). The CDR3 spans 17 residues. CDR3 sequence (DNA): TGCAGTGCTAGAGTATGGGACGTCGACTCGAGCTCCTACGAGCAGTACTTC. Its translation is CSARVWDVDSSSYEQYF.

This CDR3 is CASSYSGRVLVSGGRTGELFF. CDR3 DNA sequence: TGTGCCAGCAGTTACTCTGGGAGGGTACTAGTCAGCGGGGGGCGCACCGGGGAGCTGTTTTTT. This chain joins TRBV6-5 and TRBJ2-2; 9 bases fit TRBD2. V was clipped by 0 bases and J by 4 bases; unmatched bases: 18. This CDR3 has 21 amino acids. Germline CDR1 MNHEY, CDR2 SVGAGI.